This T cell receptor beta chain was recorded in a study of blood T cell repertoires in COVID-19 (dated by TCRdb to about 2020). About the study as a whole: Collaborator samples came from the United States, Italy and Spain and covered acute and convalescent phases of COVID-19. The prospective study material was composed of cDNA or gDNA derived from T cells, B-cell-depleted T cells, or PBMCs. Subjects who had been exposed to COVID-19, were actively infected with it, or had recovered from it provided the deeply sampled blood TCRbeta repertoires that made up the dataset. The repertoires were released in a freely available public database intended as a resource for research on the immune response to SARS-CoV-2. The samples were drawn from two sources: the first 160 participants of the ongoing ImmuneRACE study, and 1,000 to 1,500 subjects contributed by 6 global collaborators. A de-identified subject ID, COVID-19 status, age in years and sex were almost always included in the sample metadata. Where HLA class I and class II types were available, the types were taken from metadata supplied by the sample provider, not from assay-based typing.

The germline V gene specifies SGHTA as CDR1 and FQGNSA as CDR2. Reading from cysteine to phenylalanine, the CDR3 counts 15 amino acids. Here the CDR3 DNA is all that survives: 45 bases in frame from base 1. Clipping removes 5 bases from V and 9 bases from J, with 8 as the unmatched junction base count. Each collaborating institution followed its own protocols to collect whole blood in K2EDTA tubes. For TCRbeta analysis, collaborator samples were shipped as frozen whole blood, as isolated PBMCs, or as DNA extracted from either sample type. TCRbeta CDR3 regions were amplified from genomic DNA by means of the immunoSEQ Assay, a bias-controlled multiplex PCR. For the original study's pipeline: The number of nucleated cells in each sample was estimated by amplification of reference gene primers within the assay. To quantify the absolute abundance of each unique TCRbeta CDR3 rearrangement, sequence reads were collapsed and filtered. Productive Simpson clonality was computed per sample as the square root of Simpson's diversity index over productive rearrangements. This immuneACCESS table, as held by TCRdb, lists in-frame sequences with V and J called but not all clones. Of the missing ones, under half trace to an unresolved V gene in checked studies; the others have no known cause. The V and J calls and the clone size are those of that table, but D and trimming were determined from the DNA. This sample has 150,000 to 200,000 clones in its table, and roughly 82% of those were observed once. The top ten clonotypes cover about 8.4% of the sample.

On this clone itself: No antigen is known for it. No base quality information exists; no much larger clone differs at one position.

The paper as a whole reports these results and caveats: Clinical and demographic metadata were provided uncurated, with the amount varying by source and participant.

Sequencing used peripheral blood. The chain is encoded by TRBV7-2 joined to TRBJ2-1; 12 central nucleotides agree with TRBD2. The receptor comes from a woman aged 65 to 85 with acute or convalescent COVID-19. At the DNA level, the sequence is TGTGCCAGCAGCGAGGCACTAGCGGGGGGACTTGAGCAGTTCTTC. This encodes CASSEALAGGLEQFF. The entire variable domain, with the stretches around the CDR3 drawn from the reference TRBV7-2 and TRBJ2-1 proteins, is GAGVSQSPSNKVTEKGKDVELRCDPISGHTALYWYRQSLGQGLEFLIYFQGNSAPDKSGLPSDRFSAERTGGSVSTLTIQRTQQEDSAVYLCASSEALAGGLEQFFGPGTRLTVL.